This T cell receptor (beta chain) derives from a study of T cell repertoires in cytomegalovirus infection. The wider study: Based on public TCR beta signatures, there were indications of CMV infection and of a matching HLA type.

MiXCR, run by TCRdb on the reads, gives a single entry per CDR3 protein. The table records a few hundred thousand distinct CDR3 sequences, 40% of them present only once. Regarding the study as a whole: The ex vivo response showed dominance by HLA-C-restricted CMV-specific TCR beta clonotypes. The cumulative frequency of public TCR beta families distinguished individuals who carried CMV together with the relevant HLA.

The CDR3 runs 15 residues. From germline, CDR1 is MNHEY and CDR2 SMNVEV (reference sequence). The ends lost 6 bases at V and 0 bases at J; junction bases unmatched: 6. Regarding this clonotype: The antigen remains unidentified.

V is TRBV27 and J is TRBJ1-1, with 8 bases that match TRBD1. The sample was cultured PBMCs, taken from culture after CMV antigen stimulation. The clonotype originates from a human donor in good health (CMV status not recorded). Some clones in this sample may be carry-over from other donors' samples. As DNA, the CDR3 is TGTGCCAGCAGGGACAGGGTATCTATGAACACTGAAGCTTTCTTT. Protein product: CASRDRVSMNTEAFF.